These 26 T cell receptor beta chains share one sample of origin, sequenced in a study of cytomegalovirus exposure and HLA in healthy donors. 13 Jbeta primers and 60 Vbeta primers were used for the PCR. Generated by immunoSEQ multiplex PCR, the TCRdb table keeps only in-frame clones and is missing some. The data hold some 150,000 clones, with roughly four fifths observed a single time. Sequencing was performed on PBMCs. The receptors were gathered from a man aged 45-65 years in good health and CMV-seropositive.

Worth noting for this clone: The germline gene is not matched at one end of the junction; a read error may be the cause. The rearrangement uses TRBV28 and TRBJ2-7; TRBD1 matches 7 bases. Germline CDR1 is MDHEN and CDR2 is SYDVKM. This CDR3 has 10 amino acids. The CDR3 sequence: CASSSWDSDF. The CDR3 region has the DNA TGTGCCAGCAGTTCCTGGGACAGCGACTTC.

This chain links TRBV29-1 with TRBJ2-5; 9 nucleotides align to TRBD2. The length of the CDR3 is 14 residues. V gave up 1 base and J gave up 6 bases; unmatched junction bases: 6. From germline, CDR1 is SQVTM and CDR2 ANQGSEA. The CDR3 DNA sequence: TGCAGCGTTGAAGGGACTAGCGCTTGGAAGACCCAGTACTTC. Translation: CSVEGTSAWKTQYF.

Here the CDR3 DNA reads TGTGCCTGGAGTTGGGACAGGGACTACGAGCAGTACTTC. Its protein product is CAWSWDRDYEQYF. The chain carries TRBV30 and TRBJ2-7, with TRBD1 matching over 9 bases. Germline lookup yields CDR1 GTSNPN and CDR2 SVGIG (reference sequence). V lost 2 bases to trimming and J lost 3 bases; unmatched junction nucleotides: 2. The CDR3 covers 13 residues.

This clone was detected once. The CDR3 loop is CASTHDTYEQYF. The CDR3 region has the DNA TGTGCCAGCACCCACGATACTTACGAGCAGTACTTC. The rearrangement joins TRBV7-2 to TRBJ2-7; D call uncertain. V shed 7 bases and J shed 4 bases, with 11 bases lying between them. Germline lookup yields CDR1 SGHTA and CDR2 FQGNSA. The CDR3 is 12 residues long.

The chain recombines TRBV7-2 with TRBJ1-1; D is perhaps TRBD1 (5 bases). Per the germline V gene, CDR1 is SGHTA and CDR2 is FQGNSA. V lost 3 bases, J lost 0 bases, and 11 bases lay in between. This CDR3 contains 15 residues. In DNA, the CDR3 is TGTGCCAGCAGCTTGAGCGGGGGGTTGAACACTGAAGCTTTCTTT. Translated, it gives CASSLSGGLNTEAFF. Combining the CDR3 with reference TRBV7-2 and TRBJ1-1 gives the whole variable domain GAGVSQSPSNKVTEKGKDVELRCDPISGHTALYWYRQSLGQGLEFLIYFQGNSAPDKSGLPSDRFSAERTGGSVSTLTIQRTQQEDSAVYLCASSLSGGLNTEAFFGQGTRLTVV.

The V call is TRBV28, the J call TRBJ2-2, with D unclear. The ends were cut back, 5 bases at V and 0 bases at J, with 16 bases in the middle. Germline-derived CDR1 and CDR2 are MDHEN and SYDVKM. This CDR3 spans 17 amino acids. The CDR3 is CASSPAPPTPNTGELFF. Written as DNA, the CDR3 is TGTGCCAGCAGTCCCGCCCCCCCGACACCGAACACCGGGGAGCTGTTTTTT.

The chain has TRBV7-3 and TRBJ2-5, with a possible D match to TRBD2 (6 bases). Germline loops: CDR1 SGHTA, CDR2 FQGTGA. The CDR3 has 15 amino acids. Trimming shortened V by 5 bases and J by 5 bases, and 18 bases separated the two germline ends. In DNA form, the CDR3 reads TGTGCCAGCAGCCTACAAGGAGGGCGAGGGGAGACCCAGTACTTC. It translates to CASSLQGGRGETQYF. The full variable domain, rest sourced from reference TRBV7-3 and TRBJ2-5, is GAGVSQTPSNKVTEKGKYVELRCDPISGHTALYWYRQSLGQGPEFLIYFQGTGAADDSGLPNDRFFAVRPEGSVSTLKIQRTERGDSAVYLCASSLQGGRGETQYFGPGTRLLVL.

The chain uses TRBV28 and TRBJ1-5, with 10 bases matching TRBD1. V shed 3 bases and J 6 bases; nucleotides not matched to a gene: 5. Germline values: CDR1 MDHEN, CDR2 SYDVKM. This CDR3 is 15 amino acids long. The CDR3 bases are TGTGCCAGCAGTTTGTCGGACAGGGGGGGTCAGCCCCAGCATTTT. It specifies CASSLSDRGGQPQHF.

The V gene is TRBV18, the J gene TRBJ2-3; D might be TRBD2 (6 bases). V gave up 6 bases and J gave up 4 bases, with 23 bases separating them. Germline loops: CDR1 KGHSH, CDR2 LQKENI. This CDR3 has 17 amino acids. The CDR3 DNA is TGTGCCAGCTCTACCAACTGGAGGGGTTCTTCGTCAGATACGCAGTATTTT. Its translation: CASSTNWRGSSSDTQYF. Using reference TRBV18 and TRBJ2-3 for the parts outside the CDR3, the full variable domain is NAGVMQNPRHLVRRRGQEARLRCSPMKGHSHVYWYRQLPEEGLKFMVYLQKENIIDESGMPKERFSAEFPKEGPSILRIQQVVRGDSAAYFCASSTNWRGSSSDTQYFGPGTRLTVL.

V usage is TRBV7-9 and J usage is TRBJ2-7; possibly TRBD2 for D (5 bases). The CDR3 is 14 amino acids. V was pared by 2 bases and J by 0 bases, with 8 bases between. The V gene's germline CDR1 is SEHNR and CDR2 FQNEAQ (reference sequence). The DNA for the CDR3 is TGTGCCAGCAGCTTATTCGGGAACTCCTACGAGCAGTACTTC. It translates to CASSLFGNSYEQYF.

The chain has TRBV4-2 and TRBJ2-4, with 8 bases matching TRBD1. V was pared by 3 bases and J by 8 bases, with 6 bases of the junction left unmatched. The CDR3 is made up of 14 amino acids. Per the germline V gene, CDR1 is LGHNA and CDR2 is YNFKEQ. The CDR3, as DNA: TGTGCCAGCAGCCACGGACAGGGAGGAGACATTCAGTACTTC. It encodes CASSHGQGGDIQYF.

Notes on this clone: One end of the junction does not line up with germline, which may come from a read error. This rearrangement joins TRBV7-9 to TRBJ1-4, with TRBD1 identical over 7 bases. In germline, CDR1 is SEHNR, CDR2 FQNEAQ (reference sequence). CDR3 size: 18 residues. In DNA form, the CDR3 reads TGTGCCAGCAGCTTAACCAGGGGGGCCGGCTCAACTAATAAAAAACTGTTTTTT. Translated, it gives CASSLTRGAGSTNKKLFF. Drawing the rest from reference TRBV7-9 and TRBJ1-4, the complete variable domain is DTGVSQNPRHKITKRGQNVTFRCDPISEHNRLYWYRQTLGQGPEFLTYFQNEAQLEKSRLLSDRFSAERPKGSFSTLEIQRTEQGDSAMYLCASSLTRGAGSTNKKLFFGSGTQLSVL.

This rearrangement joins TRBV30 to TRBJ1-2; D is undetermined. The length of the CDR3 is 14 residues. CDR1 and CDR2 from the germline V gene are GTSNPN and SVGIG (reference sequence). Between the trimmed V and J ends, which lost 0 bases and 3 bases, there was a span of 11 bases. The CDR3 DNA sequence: TGTGCCTGGAGTGTGGTACTCCGGGACTATGGCTACACCTTC. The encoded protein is CAWSVVLRDYGYTF.

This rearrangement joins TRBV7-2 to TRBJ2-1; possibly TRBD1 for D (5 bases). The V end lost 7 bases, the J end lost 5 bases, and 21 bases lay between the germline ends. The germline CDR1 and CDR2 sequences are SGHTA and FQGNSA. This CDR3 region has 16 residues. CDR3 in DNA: TGTGCCAGCACCCCACAGGTAGCAGGTCTAAACAATGAGCAGTTCTTC. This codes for CASTPQVAGLNNEQFF.

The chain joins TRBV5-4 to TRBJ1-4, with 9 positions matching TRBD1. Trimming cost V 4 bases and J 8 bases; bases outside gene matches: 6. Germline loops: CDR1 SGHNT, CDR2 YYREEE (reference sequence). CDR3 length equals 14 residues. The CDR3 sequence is CASSLGQGEEKLFF. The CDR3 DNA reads TGTGCCAGCAGCCTGGGACAGGGCGAGGAAAAACTGTTTTTT.

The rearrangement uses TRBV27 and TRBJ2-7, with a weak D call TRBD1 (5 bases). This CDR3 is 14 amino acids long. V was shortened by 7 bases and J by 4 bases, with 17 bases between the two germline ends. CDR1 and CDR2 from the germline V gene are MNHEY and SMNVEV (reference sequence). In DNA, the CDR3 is TGTGCCAGCACCGAAGACAGAGTTCTATACGAGCAGTACTTC. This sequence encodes CASTEDRVLYEQYF.

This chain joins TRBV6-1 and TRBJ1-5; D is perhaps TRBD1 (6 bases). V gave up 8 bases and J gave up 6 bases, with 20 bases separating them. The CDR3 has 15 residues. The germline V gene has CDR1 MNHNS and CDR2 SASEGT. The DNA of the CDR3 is TGTGCCAGCTCTCGGGGGGCGGACTTGGGTCAGCCCCAGCATTTT. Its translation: CASSRGADLGQPQHF.

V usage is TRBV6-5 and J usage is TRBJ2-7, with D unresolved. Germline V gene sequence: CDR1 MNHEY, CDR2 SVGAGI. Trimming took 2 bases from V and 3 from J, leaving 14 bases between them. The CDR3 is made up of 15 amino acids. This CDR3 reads CASSYSLNPFYEQYF. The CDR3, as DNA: TGTGCCAGCAGTTACAGCCTCAACCCCTTCTACGAGCAGTACTTC.

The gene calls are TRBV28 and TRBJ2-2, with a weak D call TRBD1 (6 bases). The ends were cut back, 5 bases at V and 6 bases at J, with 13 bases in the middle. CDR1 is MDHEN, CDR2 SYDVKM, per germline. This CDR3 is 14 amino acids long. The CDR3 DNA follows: TGTGCCAGCAGTCCCCACAGGGCCGCCGGGGAGCTGTTTTTT. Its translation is CASSPHRAAGELFF.

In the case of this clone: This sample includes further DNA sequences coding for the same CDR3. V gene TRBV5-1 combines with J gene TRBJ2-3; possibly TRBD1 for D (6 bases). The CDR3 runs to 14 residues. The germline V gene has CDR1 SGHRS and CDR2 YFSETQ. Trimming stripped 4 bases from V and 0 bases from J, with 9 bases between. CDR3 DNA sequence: TGCGCCAGCAGCCTCGGACAGAGCACAGATACGCAGTATTTT. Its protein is CASSLGQSTDTQYF.

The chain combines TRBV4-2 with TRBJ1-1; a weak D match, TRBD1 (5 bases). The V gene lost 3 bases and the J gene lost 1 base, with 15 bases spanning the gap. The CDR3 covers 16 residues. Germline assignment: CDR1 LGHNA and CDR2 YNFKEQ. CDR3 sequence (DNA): TGTGCCAGCAGCCAGGTTTTAGGAGGGGAGAACACTGAAGCTTTCTTT. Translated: CASSQVLGGENTEAFF.

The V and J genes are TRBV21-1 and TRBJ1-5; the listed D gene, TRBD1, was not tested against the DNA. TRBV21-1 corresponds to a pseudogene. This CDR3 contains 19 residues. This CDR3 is CASSKSGTGFFYSNQPQHF. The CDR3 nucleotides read TGTGCCAGCAGCAAAAGCGGGACAGGGTTTTTCTATAGCAATCAGCCCCAGCATTTT.

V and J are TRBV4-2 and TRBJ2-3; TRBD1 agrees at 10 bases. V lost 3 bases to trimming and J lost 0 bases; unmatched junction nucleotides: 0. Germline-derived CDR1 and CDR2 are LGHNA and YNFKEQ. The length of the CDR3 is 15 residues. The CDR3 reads CASSQGQGSTDTQYF. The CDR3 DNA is TGTGCCAGCAGCCAGGGACAGGGGAGCACAGATACGCAGTATTTT.

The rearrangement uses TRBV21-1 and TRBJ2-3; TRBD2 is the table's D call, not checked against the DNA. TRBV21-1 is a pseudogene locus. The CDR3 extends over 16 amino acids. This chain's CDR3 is CASRGSMAVGTDTQYF. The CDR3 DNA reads TGTGCCAGCAGAGGGAGCATGGCCGTGGGCACAGATACGCAGTATTTT.

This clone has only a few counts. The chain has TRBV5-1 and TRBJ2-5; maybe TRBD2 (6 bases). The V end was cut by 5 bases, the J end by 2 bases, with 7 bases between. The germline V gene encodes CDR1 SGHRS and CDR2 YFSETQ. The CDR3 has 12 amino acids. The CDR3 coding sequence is TGCGCCAGCAGGGAGGGGCAAGAGACCCAGTACTTC. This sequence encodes CASREGQETQYF.

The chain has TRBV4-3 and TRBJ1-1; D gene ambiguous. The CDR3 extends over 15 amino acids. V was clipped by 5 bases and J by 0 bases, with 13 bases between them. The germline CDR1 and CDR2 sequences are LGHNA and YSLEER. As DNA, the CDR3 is TGCGCCAGCAGCAAAGGGTACAGTATGAACACTGAAGCTTTCTTT. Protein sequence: CASSKGYSMNTEAFF.